The 28 T cell receptor beta chains reported below all come from one sample, sequenced in a study of shared clonotypes between healthy human individuals. Profiling relied on immunoSEQ multiplex PCR, and the TCRdb table lists in-frame clones only, not all of them. There are over a million clones in the sample; roughly 95% occur only once, and 1% to 1.5% lies in the top ten. The sequenced sample consisted of naive CD4+ T cells sorted from blood. The subset denotes: CD45RA+ positively selected. The receptors stem from a man aged 25-40 years in good health.

The J gene is TRBJ2-2, the V gene TRBV6-1; a possible D gene is TRBD1 (6 bases). Trimming stripped 2 bases from V and 7 bases from J, with 11 bases between. The germline CDR1 and CDR2 sequences are MNHNS and SASEGT. This CDR3 has 14 amino acids. The CDR3 is CASSEIRGNGELFF. CDR3 bases: TGTGCCAGCAGTGAAATCAGGGGTAACGGGGAGCTGTTTTTT.

This chain links TRBV5-6 with TRBJ2-3; the match to TRBD2 covers 9 bases. The germline V gene encodes CDR1 SGHDT and CDR2 YYEEEE. V shed 4 bases and J 2 bases; nucleotides not matched to a gene: 5. This CDR3 is 15 amino acids long. The CDR3 nucleotides are TGTGCCAGCAGCCCGGTAGCGGGAGCCACAGATACGCAGTATTTT. This codes for CASSPVAGATDTQYF.

As concerns this clone: The same CDR3 arises from other DNA sequences in this sample as well. The rearrangement uses TRBV4-1 and TRBJ2-4, with 15 nucleotides matching TRBD2. V lost 4 bases and J lost 0; bases outside the gene matches: 4. CDR1 MGHRA and CDR2 YSYEKL come from the germline V gene. This CDR3 has 18 amino acids. The CDR3 here is CASSPGLAGGLAKNIQYF. The CDR3 DNA sequence: TGCGCCAGCAGCCCAGGACTAGCGGGAGGGTTAGCCAAAAACATTCAGTACTTC.

The chain employs TRBV30 and TRBJ1-1; D not certain. Trimming stripped 1 base from V and 7 bases from J, with 10 bases between. Looked up from germline, CDR1 is GTSNPN and CDR2 is SVGIG (reference sequence). The CDR3 runs 12 residues. The chain's CDR3 is CAWSGQEIEAFF. In DNA form, the CDR3 reads TGTGCCTGGAGTGGGCAGGAGATTGAAGCTTTCTTT. Full variable domain (missing parts from reference TRBV30 and TRBJ1-1): SQTIHQWPATLVQPVGSPLSLECTVEGTSNPNLYWYRQAAGRGLQLLFYSVGIGQISSEVPQNLSASRPQDRQFILSSKKLLLSDSGFYLCAWSGQEIEAFFGQGTRLTVV.

The V and J genes are TRBV10-2 and TRBJ1-1; possible D gene TRBD1, 6 bases. CDR1 is WSHSY, CDR2 SAAADI, per germline. The CDR3 covers 15 residues. Between the trimmed V and J ends, which lost 7 bases and 5 bases, there was a span of 20 bases. For the CDR3, the DNA is TGCGCCAGCAAGCAACCCCAGGGGCTCGGAACTGAAGCTTTCTTT. This translates into CASKQPQGLGTEAFF.

V usage is TRBV4-1 and J usage is TRBJ2-1, with 9 bases aligning to TRBD2. The V gene's germline CDR1 is MGHRA and CDR2 YSYEKL. Losses at the gene ends were 3 bases for V and 9 bases for J; bases not matched to a gene: 6. The CDR3 consists of 14 residues. The CDR3 sequence: CASSHPREGREQFF. DNA of the CDR3: TGCGCCAGCAGCCATCCGCGGGAGGGCCGTGAGCAGTTCTTC.

The chain carries TRBV5-1 and TRBJ2-1, with D perhaps matching TRBD2 (5 bases). Germline loops: CDR1 SGHRS, CDR2 YFSETQ. The CDR3 runs 15 residues. The V and J ends lost 4 bases and 8 bases respectively, with 19 bases between them. The CDR3 nucleotides read TGCGCCAGCAGCCTGGAACCTACTAGTTTCTATGAGCAGTTCTTC. Protein product: CASSLEPTSFYEQFF. Combining the CDR3 with reference TRBV5-1 and TRBJ2-1 gives the whole variable domain KAGVTQTPRYLIKTRGQQVTLSCSPISGHRSVSWYQQTPGQGLQFLFEYFSETQRNKGNFPGRFSGRQFSNSRSEMNVSTLELGDSALYLCASSLEPTSFYEQFFGPGTRLTVL.

This chain joins TRBV5-6 and TRBJ2-1, with TRBD1 as a possible D gene (5 bases). The CDR3 runs to 14 residues. V gave up 4 bases and J gave up 5 bases, with 13 bases separating them. Looked up from germline, CDR1 is SGHDT and CDR2 is YYEEEE. The CDR3 DNA follows: TGTGCCAGCAGCGGGGCTCCGGCCCACAATGAGCAGTTCTTC. It specifies CASSGAPAHNEQFF.

The J gene is TRBJ2-7, the V gene TRBV5-1; no clear D gene. This CDR3 has 12 amino acids. Germline loops: CDR1 SGHRS, CDR2 YFSETQ. With 0 bases removed from V and 2 bases from J, the gap between germline ends came to 3 bases. CDR3 amino acids: CASSLVPYEQYF. The CDR3 DNA reads as TGCGCCAGCAGCTTGGTACCCTACGAGCAGTACTTC. The entire variable domain, with the rest obtained from reference TRBV5-1 and TRBJ2-7, is as follows: KAGVTQTPRYLIKTRGQQVTLSCSPISGHRSVSWYQQTPGQGLQFLFEYFSETQRNKGNFPGRFSGRQFSNSRSEMNVSTLELGDSALYLCASSLVPYEQYFGPGTRLTVT.

This chain uses TRBV19 with TRBJ1-4; TRBD1 agrees at 7 bases. This CDR3 has 17 amino acids. V was pared by 4 bases and J by 0 bases, with 8 bases of the junction left unmatched. The germline V gene has CDR1 LNHDA and CDR2 SQIVND (reference sequence). DNA of the CDR3: TGTGCCAGTAGTAAGGACAGGCAATACTCAACTAATGAAAAACTGTTTTTT. This encodes CASSKDRQYSTNEKLFF.

The chain has TRBV7-9 and TRBJ2-7, with TRBD1 identical over 11 bases. Trimming cost V 3 bases and J 13 bases; bases outside gene matches: 5. The CDR3 loop spans 12 amino acids. The germline gives CDR1 SEHNR, CDR2 FQNEAQ (reference sequence). The CDR3 loop reads CASSLDRGPSYF. The CDR3 DNA reads TGTGCCAGCAGCTTGGACAGGGGGCCTTCATACTTC.

The rearrangement uses TRBV14 and TRBJ2-2; D not resolved. Germline values: CDR1 SGHDN, CDR2 FVKESK. Between the trimmed V and J ends, which lost 4 bases and 6 bases, there was a span of 9 bases. The CDR3 is 13 residues long. CDR3 sequence (DNA): TGTGCCAGCAGCCCCGCAAAGGCCGGGGAGCTGTTTTTT. Amino acid sequence: CASSPAKAGELFF.

The gene calls are TRBV28 and TRBJ2-1; 8 bases map to TRBD2. The length of the CDR3 is 16 residues. Germline-derived CDR1 and CDR2 are MDHEN and SYDVKM. Losses at the gene ends were 7 bases for V and 0 bases for J; bases not matched to a gene: 8. The CDR3 DNA follows: TGTGCCAGCACGGGACTAGACTCTAGCTCCTACAATGAGCAGTTCTTC. Amino acid sequence: CASTGLDSSSYNEQFF.

J is TRBJ1-2 and V is TRBV28; maybe TRBD1 (5 bases). The CDR3 totals 14 residues. CDR1 is MDHEN, CDR2 SYDVKM, per germline. V was pared by 10 bases and J by 7 bases, with 22 bases between. The DNA of the CDR3 is TGTGCCACCACGCGGGGCGCCGGGTGGCCTGGCTACACCTTC. Residues: CATTRGAGWPGYTF.

With regard to this clone: The sample holds other DNA sequences that translate to the same CDR3. The rearrangement uses TRBV27 and TRBJ2-1; a weak D match, TRBD1 (6 bases). CDR1 is MNHEY and CDR2 is SMNVEV in the germline V gene (reference sequence). This CDR3 is 12 amino acids long. Trimming shortened V by 5 bases and J by 7 bases, and 9 bases separated the two germline ends. As DNA, the CDR3 is TGTGCCAGCAGTCTCAGGGGAAATGAGCAGTTCTTC. Protein sequence: CASSLRGNEQFF.

V gene TRBV23-1 combines with J gene TRBJ2-2, with 7 bases identical to TRBD1. TRBV23-1 qualifies as an ORF whose function is uncertain. This CDR3 contains 17 residues. Trimming removed 0 bases from V and 0 bases from J; junction bases left unmatched: 4. The CDR3 region has the DNA TGCGCCAGCAGTCAATCTACAGGGGTCTCGAACACCGGGGAGCTGTTTTTT. It encodes CASSQSTGVSNTGELFF.

The gene calls are TRBV7-9 and TRBJ1-5; the D gene is possibly TRBD1 (6 bases). CDR3 length: 15 amino acids. V dropped 5 bases and J dropped 5 bases, with 16 bases sitting between them. CDR1 is SEHNR, CDR2 FQNEAQ, per germline (reference sequence). CDR3 coding DNA: TGTGCCAGCAGCCCGAGGGGAGGGGGGGATCAGCCCCAGCATTTT. Its protein product is CASSPRGGGDQPQHF.

The genes are TRBV19 and TRBJ2-1, with 10 positions matching TRBD2. Looked up from germline, CDR1 is LNHDA and CDR2 is SQIVND (reference sequence). With 5 bases clipped from V and 3 bases from J, the junction kept 7 bases outside the gene matches. CDR3 length: 16 residues. The CDR3 loop reads CASSVPSGSGYNEQFF. The CDR3 DNA sequence: TGTGCCAGTAGTGTGCCTAGCGGGAGCGGCTACAATGAGCAGTTCTTC.

CDR3 coding DNA: TGTGCCATCAGTGAGTCGGGGGGTGCGGGTAACTATGGCTACACCTTC. This sequence encodes CAISESGGAGNYGYTF. The chain is built from TRBV10-3 and TRBJ1-2, with D perhaps matching TRBD1 (5 bases). The CDR3 consists of 16 residues. Trimming cost V 0 bases and J 1 base, with 12 bases left between them. CDR1 is ENHRY and CDR2 is SYGVKD in the germline V gene.

The chain couples TRBV10-3 to TRBJ2-1; D call uncertain. Germline CDR1 ENHRY, CDR2 SYGVKD. V gave up 6 bases and J gave up 8 bases, with 23 bases separating them. The CDR3 covers 16 residues. The CDR3 spells CAISSERTGPRDEQFF. The CDR3 DNA reads as TGTGCCATCAGCTCAGAGAGGACGGGCCCTCGCGATGAGCAGTTCTTC.

The chain employs TRBV5-4 and TRBJ1-2; D is unclear. The CDR3 is 12 residues long. CDR1 and CDR2 (germline): SGHNT, YYREEE (reference sequence). Trimming removed 0 bases from V and 8 bases from J, with 8 bases in between. CDR3 protein: CASSLEVWGYTF. The CDR3 nucleotides are TGTGCCAGCAGCTTGGAGGTTTGGGGCTACACCTTC. Full variable domain (missing parts from reference TRBV5-4 and TRBJ1-2): ETGVTQSPTHLIKTRGQQVTLRCSSQSGHNTVSWYQQALGQGPQFIFQYYREEENGRGNFPPRFSGLQFPNYSSELNVNALELDDSALYLCASSLEVWGYTFGSGTRLTVV.

As to this clone: A junction end diverges from the germline sequence, so it may reflect a read error. The chain recombines TRBV11-3 with TRBJ2-7; D possibly corresponds to TRBD1 (6 bases). The CDR3 has 12 residues. Germline V CDR1 and CDR2: SGHNT, YENEEA. The CDR3 spells CASSLSQGSRHF. CDR3 DNA: TGTGCCAGCAGCTTGTCCCAGGGGTCTCGGCACTTC.

This rearrangement joins TRBV9 to TRBJ2-5; D is ambiguous. The CDR3 runs to 14 residues. The germline V and J ends were trimmed by 2 bases and 3 bases, with 11 bases remaining between them. From germline, CDR1 is SGDLS and CDR2 YYNGEE. CDR3 coding DNA: TGTGCCAGCAGCGTCCTTCCGACGGAAGAGACCCAGTACTTC. As protein: CASSVLPTEETQYF.

This clone was detected once. This chain uses TRBV5-4 with TRBJ2-5; D uncertain. CDR3 length: 16 amino acids. Trimming pared 4 bases from V and 1 base from J, leaving 17 bases between. The V gene's germline CDR1 is SGHNT and CDR2 YYREEE (reference sequence). The CDR3 is CASSARSGTPQETQYF. Here the CDR3 DNA reads TGTGCCAGCAGCGCCCGGTCGGGTACCCCCCAAGAGACCCAGTACTTC. Full variable domain (missing parts from reference TRBV5-4 and TRBJ2-5): ETGVTQSPTHLIKTRGQQVTLRCSSQSGHNTVSWYQQALGQGPQFIFQYYREEENGRGNFPPRFSGLQFPNYSSELNVNALELDDSALYLCASSARSGTPQETQYFGPGTRLLVL.

V and J are TRBV7-9 and TRBJ2-6; a weak D match, TRBD2 (6 bases). Germline V gene sequence: CDR1 SEHNR, CDR2 FQNEAQ (reference sequence). The CDR3 sequence is 15 residues long. V gave up 5 bases and J gave up 3 bases, with 11 bases separating them. The CDR3 bases are TGTGCCAGCAGCGTCGGGGAGGTTGGGGCCAACGTCCTGACTTTC. Its protein is CASSVGEVGANVLTF.

In regard to this clone: The junction shows a germline mismatch at one end, possibly a read error. V usage is TRBV7-7 and J usage is TRBJ2-4; D might be TRBD1 or TRBD2, each matching 5 bases. The CDR3 contains 13 residues. Per germline, CDR1 SSHAT and CDR2 FNYEAQ (reference sequence). The CDR3 reads CASSLRVGDRRHF. CDR3 sequence (DNA): TGTGCCAGCAGCTTAAGGGTGGGGGACCGCCGGCACTTC.

The rearrangement joins TRBV27 to TRBJ1-5; D may be TRBD1 (6 bases). Germline V lookup: CDR1 MNHEY, CDR2 SMNVEV (reference sequence). V lost 0 bases and J lost 3, with 12 bases in between. The CDR3 is 16 residues long. The CDR3 reads CASSLSPGHLNQPQHF. In DNA, the CDR3 is TGTGCCAGCAGTTTATCACCGGGACACCTCAATCAGCCCCAGCATTTT.

This chain links TRBV5-6 with TRBJ1-1; D is unresolved. Germline V gene sequence: CDR1 SGHDT, CDR2 YYEEEE. The CDR3 runs 15 residues. The V gene lost 4 bases and the J gene lost 7 bases, with 20 bases spanning the gap. CDR3 bases: TGTGCCAGCAGCCCTACGGGGAGGACGGGCTATGAAGCTTTCTTT. It translates to CASSPTGRTGYEAFF.